The 20 T cell receptor beta chains in this list originate from one sample, sequenced in a study of cytomegalovirus exposure and HLA in healthy donors. Both 60 Vbeta primers and 13 Jbeta primers went into the PCR. Only in-frame clones appear in the TCRdb table, and some are missing; sequencing was by immunoSEQ multiplex PCR. The sample yields roughly 150,000 clones, more than 75% seen once. The sequencing input was PBMCs. The receptors shown here come from a male donor in good health and CMV-seronegative.

The chain combines TRBV5-4 with TRBJ2-5, with 11 bases matching TRBD2. The germline CDR1 and CDR2 sequences are SGHNT and YYREEE (reference sequence). Germline trimming cut 4 bases from V and 5 bases from J; bases unmatched to any gene: 4. The CDR3 totals 14 residues. The CDR3 DNA reads TGTGCCAGCAGCCGTAGCGGGGGGGCGGAGACCCAGTACTTC. Its translation is CASSRSGGAETQYF. The full variable domain, completed using reference TRBV5-4 and TRBJ2-5, is ETGVTQSPTHLIKTRGQQVTLRCSSQSGHNTVSWYQQALGQGPQFIFQYYREEENGRGNFPPRFSGLQFPNYSSELNVNALELDDSALYLCASSRSGGAETQYFGPGTRLLVL.

This clone was seen once. This rearrangement joins TRBV11-3 to TRBJ2-3; the D gene is possibly TRBD1 (6 bases). The V gene's germline CDR1 is SGHNT and CDR2 YENEEA. V lost 5 bases, J lost 5 bases, and 23 bases lay in between. CDR3 size: 17 residues. The CDR3 coding sequence is TGTGCCAGCAGCATTAAAACAGGGAATCGGGCAAAAGATACGCAGTATTTT. Protein product: CASSIKTGNRAKDTQYF.

The chain carries TRBV5-1 and TRBJ1-1, with D perhaps TRBD1 (5 bases). The ends were cut back, 4 bases at V and 3 bases at J, with 16 bases in the middle. The CDR3 loop spans 15 amino acids. Germline values: CDR1 SGHRS, CDR2 YFSETQ. DNA for the CDR3: TGCGCCAGCAGCAGAGCTTTTGGGGCAGACACTGAAGCTTTCTTT. It is translated as CASSRAFGADTEAFF.

The chain employs TRBV28 and TRBJ1-2; 7 bases line up with TRBD1. The germline V gene encodes CDR1 MDHEN and CDR2 SYDVKM. The V segment lost 7 bases and the J segment 5 bases; nucleotides outside the gene matches: 10. This CDR3 has 14 residues. CDR3 in amino acids: CASTPYTGEYGYTF. CDR3 DNA sequence: TGTGCCAGCACCCCCTATACAGGGGAATATGGCTACACCTTC.

The CDR3 sequence is CASSQAEWNEQFF. The CDR3 DNA reads as TGCGCCAGCAGCCAGGCGGAGTGGAATGAGCAGTTCTTC. The chain has TRBV4-1 and TRBJ2-1; D not resolved. The CDR3 spans 13 residues. CDR1 and CDR2 (germline): MGHRA, YSYEKL. Trimming pared 3 bases from V and 7 bases from J, leaving 10 bases between.

The V gene is TRBV10-3, the J gene TRBJ1-2; possible D gene TRBD1, 6 bases. This CDR3 has 16 amino acids. CDR1 ENHRY and CDR2 SYGVKD come from the germline V gene. Trimming cost V 2 bases and J 3 bases, with 16 bases left between them. The CDR3 loop reads CAISETTYRVDYGYTF. The CDR3 coding sequence is TGTGCCATCAGTGAGACCACCTACAGGGTTGACTATGGCTACACCTTC.

On this clone itself: The junction departs from germline at one end; a sequencing error may be responsible. The chain carries TRBV7-7 and TRBJ2-5; D remains unclear. This CDR3 spans 12 amino acids. Germline CDR1 reads SSHAT; CDR2 reads FNYEAQ (reference sequence). The CDR3 DNA is TGTGCTAGCAGCCCAAGCTACGGGACCCAGTACTTC. This encodes CASSPSYGTQYF.

The chain carries TRBV15 and TRBJ2-1; possibly TRBD1 for D (5 bases). CDR1 is LNHNV, CDR2 YYDKDF, per germline (reference sequence). The CDR3 is 16 residues long. Trimming cost V 3 bases and J 0 bases, with 12 bases left between them. CDR3 loop: CATSRGQMSSYNEQFF. The CDR3 DNA reads as TGTGCCACCAGCAGGGGGCAGATGAGCTCCTACAATGAGCAGTTCTTC.

This clone was observed a single time. The chain recombines TRBV5-4 with TRBJ2-1, with a possible D match to TRBD2 (6 bases). The CDR3 sequence is 15 residues long. Germline values: CDR1 SGHNT, CDR2 YYREEE (reference sequence). Trimming pared 1 base from V and 7 bases from J, leaving 15 bases between. CDR3 region: CASSLYGGGWNEQFF. The CDR3 DNA follows: TGTGCCAGCAGCTTGTACGGGGGTGGATGGAATGAGCAGTTCTTC.

This clone was seen more than once but under ten times. The chain is built from TRBV7-2 and TRBJ1-4; the D is unclear. The CDR3 length is 15 residues. Trimming took 1 base from V and 3 from J, leaving 9 bases between them. Germline assignment: CDR1 SGHTA and CDR2 FQGNSA. The CDR3 region is CASSLENRANEKLFF. In DNA form, the CDR3 reads TGTGCCAGCAGCTTAGAGAATAGAGCTAATGAAAAACTGTTTTTT.

DNA for the CDR3: TGTGCCAGCAGCCAAGCGGGAAGCACAGATACGCAGTATTTT. Amino acids: CASSQAGSTDTQYF. The V gene is TRBV14, the J gene TRBJ2-3; D is perhaps TRBD2 (5 bases). The CDR3 runs 14 residues. Germline V CDR1 and CDR2: SGHDN, FVKESK. V dropped 1 base and J dropped 0 bases, with 5 bases sitting between them.

The rearrangement uses TRBV6-5 and TRBJ2-5; D remains ambiguous. This CDR3 has 15 residues. Germline V CDR1 and CDR2: MNHEY, SVGAGI. The V gene lost 7 bases and the J gene lost 5 bases, with 20 bases spanning the gap. CDR3 loop: CASIAMNGALETQYF. CDR3 nucleotide sequence: TGTGCCAGCATCGCGATGAACGGAGCGTTGGAGACCCAGTACTTC.

The chain is built from TRBV9 and TRBJ1-2; D is perhaps TRBD1 (6 bases). CDR1 and CDR2 (germline): SGDLS, YYNGEE. The ends were cut back, 4 bases at V and 1 base at J, with 8 bases in the middle. The CDR3 has 13 amino acids. The CDR3: CASSRTVNYGYTF. The CDR3 DNA is TGTGCCAGCAGCCGGACAGTTAACTATGGCTACACCTTC.

The V call is TRBV18, the J call TRBJ1-6, with 10 positions matching TRBD1. J was trimmed by 13 bases and V by 4 bases; bases with no gene match: 4. CDR3 length: 13 amino acids. Germline CDR1 is KGHSH and CDR2 is LQKENI. The CDR3 coding sequence is TGTGCCAGCTCACGGGGGACAGGGGAGCCCCTCCACTTT. Protein product: CASSRGTGEPLHF.

The genes are TRBV29-1 and TRBJ2-1; TRBD2 matches at 7 bases. This CDR3 comprises 13 residues. Germline V gene lookup returns CDR1 SQVTM and CDR2 ANQGSEA. Germline trimming cut 6 bases from V and 4 bases from J; bases unmatched to any gene: 6. This CDR3 reads CSVSWGGYNEQFF. The CDR3 bases are TGCAGCGTCAGTTGGGGGGGGTACAATGAGCAGTTCTTC.

In DNA form, the CDR3 reads TGTGCCAGCAGCGCGGGCGGGTGGACAGATACGCAGTATTTT. This codes for CASSAGGWTDTQYF. The V gene is TRBV9, the J gene TRBJ2-3; tentatively, D is TRBD2 (5 bases). The germline V gene encodes CDR1 SGDLS and CDR2 YYNGEE. CDR3 length equals 14 residues. V lost 3 bases and J 3 bases, leaving 11 bases between the germline ends.

This clone was observed a few times. The CDR3 coding sequence is TGTGCCAGCAGCTTGGGGAGACTAGCGGGAGGGAATACGCAGTATTTT. It codes for CASSLGRLAGGNTQYF. V usage is TRBV5-4 and J usage is TRBJ2-3; TRBD2 aligns across 14 bases. The CDR3 is made up of 16 amino acids. The germline V gene encodes CDR1 SGHNT and CDR2 YYREEE (reference sequence). With 0 bases clipped from V and 7 bases from J, the junction kept 4 bases outside the gene matches.

The genes are TRBV6-5 and TRBJ1-4; D is uncertain. CDR1 and CDR2 (germline): MNHEY, SVGAGI. The V end was cut by 8 bases, the J end by 4 bases, with 17 bases between. The CDR3 contains 15 residues. The CDR3 sequence is CASRGVSGGNEKLFF. CDR3 nucleotides: TGTGCCAGCCGCGGAGTCTCGGGTGGTAATGAAAAACTGTTTTTT.

The V call is TRBV6-4, the J call TRBJ2-1; the match to TRBD2 covers 11 bases. The trim removed 4 bases at V and 4 bases at J, leaving 6 bases unmatched. The CDR3 spans 16 residues. The germline CDR1 and CDR2 sequences are MRHNA and SNTAGT. This chain's CDR3 is CASSVNSGGAYNEQFF. For the CDR3, the DNA is TGTGCCAGCAGTGTCAATAGCGGGGGGGCTTACAATGAGCAGTTCTTC.

This clone has a handful of counts. V and J are TRBV7-9 and TRBJ2-2; D might be TRBD2 (5 bases). V was shortened by 3 bases and J by 3 bases, with 11 bases between the two germline ends. Germline V lookup: CDR1 SEHNR, CDR2 FQNEAQ (reference sequence). The CDR3 contains 15 residues. This chain's CDR3 is CASSFPLGDTGELFF. The CDR3 nucleotides read TGTGCCAGCAGCTTTCCATTGGGAGACACCGGGGAGCTGTTTTTT.